These 30 T cell receptor beta chains share one sample of origin, sequenced in a study of blood T cell repertoires in COVID-19. TCRdb keeps only in-frame clones here, not all; method: immunoSEQ multiplex PCR. The profile covers 210,000 or so clones, with about nine tenths appearing a single time and 5.5% to 7.5% taken by the ten largest. The sequencing input was peripheral blood. These receptors all come from a man between 35 and 55 years old with acute or convalescent COVID-19.

This clone showed up many times. The chain recombines TRBV6-6 with TRBJ1-1; 10 positions agree with TRBD1. The V and J ends lost 8 bases and 1 base, in that order; junction bases with no gene match: 1. This CDR3 contains 13 residues. Per the germline V gene, CDR1 is MNHNY and CDR2 is SVGAGI (reference sequence). As DNA, the CDR3 is TGTGCCAGCGGACAGGGGGGGAACACTGAAGCTTTCTTT. It specifies CASGQGGNTEAFF.

The J gene is TRBJ1-2, the V gene TRBV27, with TRBD1 matching 10 bases. The germline CDR1 and CDR2 sequences are MNHEY and SMNVEV (reference sequence). The trim removed 3 bases at V and 0 bases at J, leaving 1 base unmatched. This CDR3 spans 15 amino acids. The CDR3 bases are TGTGCCAGCAGTTTTGGGACAGGGGCTAACTATGGCTACACCTTC. The encoded protein is CASSFGTGANYGYTF.

This clone was detected a few times. This rearrangement joins TRBV27 to TRBJ1-6; D gene uncertain. The CDR3 runs to 18 residues. The germline gives CDR1 MNHEY, CDR2 SMNVEV (reference sequence). V lost 2 bases and J lost 0, with 14 bases in between. Here the CDR3 reads CASSLGSVPSSYNSPLHF. Here the CDR3 DNA reads TGTGCCAGCAGTTTAGGTAGTGTTCCGAGCTCCTATAATTCACCCCTCCACTTT.

V gene TRBV7-2 combines with J gene TRBJ1-6; D possibly corresponds to TRBD1 (5 bases). The CDR3 spans 16 residues. V was cut by 5 bases and J by 11 bases, with 22 bases left in between. The germline gives CDR1 SGHTA, CDR2 FQGNSA. CDR3 amino acids: CASSPPFQGMLTPLHF. CDR3 in DNA: TGTGCCAGCAGCCCCCCGTTTCAGGGAATGTTGACACCCCTCCACTTT.

V is TRBV6-2 or TRBV6-3 and J is TRBJ2-1; 9 positions match TRBD1. Germline CDR1 MNHEY, CDR2 SVGEGT. Trimming at V came to 5 bases and at J to 4 bases, leaving 6 bases not matched to a gene. This CDR3 contains 15 residues. CDR3 sequence (DNA): TGTGCCAGCAGTGGGCTTGGACAGGGGTACAATGAGCAGTTCTTC. This sequence encodes CASSGLGQGYNEQFF.

This chain links TRBV6-1 with TRBJ1-3; perhaps TRBD1 as D (5 bases). Germline values: CDR1 MNHNS, CDR2 SASEGT. With 2 bases removed from V and 2 bases from J, the gap between germline ends came to 7 bases. CDR3 length: 14 amino acids. The CDR3 sequence: CASSEQDTGNTIYF. CDR3 coding DNA: TGTGCCAGCAGTGAACAGGACACTGGAAACACCATATATTTT.

In this sample, this clone turned up once. The V gene is TRBV10-3, the J gene TRBJ1-1; no clear D gene. From germline, CDR1 is ENHRY and CDR2 SYGVKD. The CDR3 runs 12 residues. Trimming shortened V by 4 bases and J by 6 bases, and 9 bases separated the two germline ends. The CDR3 DNA reads TGTGCCATCAGTGGAACAGACCCTGAAGCTTTCTTT. Its protein product is CAISGTDPEAFF.

This clone turned up a few times. The chain carries TRBV7-8 and TRBJ1-4; 8 nucleotides align to TRBD1. V lost 5 bases, J lost 8 bases, and 19 bases stayed unmatched. Germline V gene data show CDR1 as SGHVS and CDR2 as FQNEAQ. This CDR3 comprises 18 residues. CDR3 sequence reads: CASSIGTGEERFREKLFF. The CDR3 DNA reads as TGTGCCAGCAGCATAGGGACAGGAGAAGAAAGATTTAGGGAAAAACTGTTTTTT.

This rearrangement joins TRBV6-2 or TRBV6-3 to TRBJ2-2; D possibly corresponds to TRBD2 (7 bases). With 2 bases removed from V and 6 bases from J, the gap between germline ends came to 16 bases. CDR3 length equals 16 residues. Looked up from germline, CDR1 is MNHEY and CDR2 is SVGEGT. CDR3 coding DNA: TGTGCCAGCAGTTACGTCGTGGGGGGGCGCGCCGGGGAGCTGTTTTTT. Translated, it gives CASSYVVGGRAGELFF.

This clone was found a few times. V and J are TRBV7-9 and TRBJ1-2; a weak D match, TRBD1 (5 bases). CDR3 size: 17 residues. V was clipped by 1 base and J by 2 bases, with 17 bases between them. Germline CDR1 SEHNR, CDR2 FQNEAQ (reference sequence). The CDR3 here is CASSLGDGGVYNYGYTF. The CDR3 coding sequence is TGTGCCAGCAGCTTAGGGGATGGAGGGGTTTACAACTATGGCTACACCTTC.

This clone was detected only once. The CDR3 spells CASTLHGTEAFF. For the CDR3, the DNA is TGTGCCAGCACCCTACACGGGACTGAAGCTTTCTTT. The V and J genes are TRBV12-3 or TRBV12-4 and TRBJ1-1; no firm D call. With 7 bases removed from V and 5 bases from J, the gap between germline ends came to 11 bases. The CDR3 runs to 12 residues.

The genes are TRBV11-1 and TRBJ2-2; the D gene is possibly TRBD2 (5 bases). The germline CDR1 and CDR2 sequences are SGHAT and FQDESV (reference sequence). The germline V and J ends were trimmed by 0 bases and 4 bases, with 12 bases remaining between them. This CDR3 is 16 amino acids long. This CDR3 is CASSLAPGWGTGELFF. CDR3 DNA sequence: TGTGCCAGCAGCTTAGCGCCGGGATGGGGCACCGGGGAGCTGTTTTTT.

This chain joins TRBV27 and TRBJ2-1, with 9 bases matching TRBD1. The CDR3 is made up of 16 amino acids. Germline CDR1 MNHEY, CDR2 SMNVEV (reference sequence). The V and J ends lost 4 bases and 0 bases, in that order; junction bases with no gene match: 4. The CDR3: CASSSWGQGSYNEQFF. CDR3 nucleotide sequence: TGTGCCAGCAGTTCGTGGGGACAGGGCTCCTACAATGAGCAGTTCTTC.

The chain combines TRBV12-3 or TRBV12-4 with TRBJ2-3; the match to TRBD2 covers 8 bases. J was trimmed by 2 bases and V by 8 bases; bases with no gene match: 3. CDR3 length: 13 residues. The CDR3 DNA sequence: TGTGCCAGCCTACTAGCGGACACAGATACGCAGTATTTT. Residues: CASLLADTDTQYF.

The chain employs TRBV6-2 or TRBV6-3 and TRBJ1-5; D gene uncertain. Germline CDR1 MNHEY, CDR2 SVGEGT. Trimming stripped 5 bases from V and 5 bases from J, with 13 bases between. The CDR3 runs 14 residues. The CDR3 nucleotides read TGTGCCAGCAGTCTACAGTGGCGAGATCAGCCCCAGCATTTT. Its translation is CASSLQWRDQPQHF.

Here the CDR3 DNA reads TGCGCCAGCAGCCGTACAACAGAGCAGTTCTTC. Residues: CASSRTTEQFF. The chain carries TRBV5-1 and TRBJ2-1; no clear D gene. CDR1 is SGHRS, CDR2 YFSETQ, per germline. Trimming cost V 4 bases and J 10 bases, with 9 bases left between them. This CDR3 is 11 amino acids long.

This clone has only one observation. This chain connects TRBV5-1 to TRBJ2-7; TRBD1 matches 8 bases. CDR1 and CDR2 from the germline V gene are SGHRS and YFSETQ. With V trimmed by 3 bases and J by 5 bases, 10 bases remained unmatched. This CDR3 has 15 residues. The CDR3 region has the DNA TGCGCCAGCAGCTCCACCCGACAGGGGATACACGAGCAGTACTTC. Its translation: CASSSTRQGIHEQYF.

The V and J genes are TRBV27 and TRBJ2-3, with a tentative D call TRBD1 (5 bases). The germline V gene encodes CDR1 MNHEY and CDR2 SMNVEV (reference sequence). The V end lost 7 bases, the J end lost 2 bases, and 22 bases lay between the germline ends. CDR3 length equals 17 residues. The CDR3 DNA sequence: TGTGCCAGCATCCCATACCTGGATGGGGCCCCCACAGATACGCAGTATTTT. The encoded protein is CASIPYLDGAPTDTQYF.

The chain joins TRBV6-2 or TRBV6-3 to TRBJ2-5; 9 nucleotides agree with TRBD2. The length of the CDR3 is 14 residues. The V and J ends lost 2 bases and 6 bases, in that order; junction bases with no gene match: 4. CDR1 MNHEY and CDR2 SVGEGT come from the germline V gene. The CDR3 DNA reads as TGTGCCAGCAGTTACGAGCGGGGGGTACAGACCCAGTACTTC. It translates to CASSYERGVQTQYF.

This chain joins TRBV25-1 and TRBJ2-2, with 8 nucleotides matching TRBD1. With 5 bases clipped from V and 8 bases from J, the junction kept 13 bases outside the gene matches. This CDR3 is 16 amino acids long. Germline V gene data show CDR1 as MGHDK and CDR2 as SYGVNS. CDR3 sequence: CASSPGQGFSGGELFF. The DNA for the CDR3 is TGTGCCAGCAGTCCAGGACAGGGCTTTTCGGGAGGGGAGCTGTTTTTT.

The chain links TRBV4-1 to TRBJ1-1; no reliable D call. Germline V gives CDR1 MGHRA, CDR2 YSYEKL. V lost 1 base to trimming and J lost 0 bases, with 6 bases between them. This CDR3 region has 14 residues. CDR3 nucleotides: TGCGCCAGCAGCCAAGGAGCTATGAACACTGAAGCTTTCTTT. Its translation is CASSQGAMNTEAFF.

The CDR3 DNA reads as TGTGCCAGCTCACCCGGGACTAGCGGGGTCCTCTCCTACGAGCAGTACTTC. It yields the protein CASSPGTSGVLSYEQYF. This sequence joins TRBV18 and TRBJ2-7; the match to TRBD2 covers 13 bases. Trimming removed 3 bases from V and 0 bases from J; junction bases left unmatched: 5. Per germline, CDR1 KGHSH and CDR2 LQKENI. The CDR3 spans 17 residues.

The rearrangement links TRBV5-1 to TRBJ2-7, with D unclear. Germline V CDR1 and CDR2: SGHRS, YFSETQ. The length of the CDR3 is 12 residues. V lost 7 bases to trimming and J lost 3 bases, with 11 bases between them. The CDR3 protein is CASPVSSYEQYF. As DNA, the CDR3 is TGCGCCAGCCCCGTGTCCAGCTACGAGCAGTACTTC.

The chain carries TRBV27 and TRBJ2-7, with 8 bases lining up with TRBD1. Germline assignment: CDR1 MNHEY and CDR2 SMNVEV (reference sequence). Trimming at V came to 5 bases and at J to 3 bases, leaving 6 bases not matched to a gene. CDR3 length: 14 amino acids. The CDR3 here is CASSTGTGFYEQYF. CDR3 nucleotide sequence: TGTGCCAGCAGTACCGGGACAGGATTCTACGAGCAGTACTTC.

This chain connects TRBV6-5 to TRBJ1-5; perhaps TRBD1 as D (5 bases). Germline V gene lookup returns CDR1 MNHEY and CDR2 SVGAGI. V was pared by 4 bases and J by 5 bases, with 12 bases between. This CDR3 spans 14 amino acids. For the CDR3, the DNA is TGTGCCAGCAGTTTGGGGGAGGGAGATCAGCCCCAGCATTTT. Amino acid sequence: CASSLGEGDQPQHF.

The V gene is TRBV30, the J gene TRBJ1-1, with a tentative D call TRBD1 (6 bases). The CDR3 runs 12 residues. V lost 2 bases and J lost 8, with 12 bases in between. Germline V gene sequence: CDR1 GTSNPN, CDR2 SVGIG (reference sequence). In nucleotides, the CDR3 is TGTGCCTGGAGTAAGGGGGAAGAAGAAGCTTTCTTT. Translation gives CAWSKGEEEAFF.

This clone was counted a single time. The chain joins TRBV7-2 to TRBJ1-6; maybe TRBD1 (6 bases). V lost 5 bases and J 9 bases, leaving 17 bases between the germline ends. This CDR3 is built from 15 residues. Per the germline V gene, CDR1 is SGHTA and CDR2 is FQGNSA. DNA for the CDR3: TGTGCCAGCAGCCCACCGGGGAGGGGGAGTTCACCCCTCCACTTT. The encoded protein is CASSPPGRGSSPLHF.

The rearrangement links TRBV3-1 (or the pseudogene TRBV3-2) to TRBJ2-3; tentatively, D is TRBD1 (5 bases). V lost 0 bases to trimming and J lost 6 bases, with 13 bases between them. This CDR3 has 15 residues. The germline V gene encodes CDR1 LGHDT and CDR2 YNNKEL (reference sequence). CDR3 protein: CASSQDNRMVDTQYF. For the CDR3, the DNA is TGTGCCAGCAGCCAAGATAACAGGATGGTTGATACGCAGTATTTT.

This clone appeared a single time. The CDR3 loop reads CASSVSPSGQETQYF. Written as DNA, the CDR3 is TGTGCCAGCAGCGTATCCCCTAGCGGTCAAGAGACCCAGTACTTC. V is TRBV9 and J is TRBJ2-5, with TRBD2 matching 7 bases. CDR3 length equals 15 residues. Looked up from germline, CDR1 is SGDLS and CDR2 is YYNGEE. Trimming at V came to 1 base and at J to 2 bases, leaving 5 bases not matched to a gene.

The rearrangement links TRBV19 to TRBJ2-7; 8 bases agree with TRBD1. V lost 1 base to trimming and J lost 3 bases; unmatched junction nucleotides: 2. CDR1 LNHDA and CDR2 SQIVND come from the germline V gene (reference sequence). This CDR3 spans 14 amino acids. In nucleotides, the CDR3 is TGTGCCAGTAGTATAGGGACAGGGCGCTACGAGCAGTACTTC. Protein sequence: CASSIGTGRYEQYF.